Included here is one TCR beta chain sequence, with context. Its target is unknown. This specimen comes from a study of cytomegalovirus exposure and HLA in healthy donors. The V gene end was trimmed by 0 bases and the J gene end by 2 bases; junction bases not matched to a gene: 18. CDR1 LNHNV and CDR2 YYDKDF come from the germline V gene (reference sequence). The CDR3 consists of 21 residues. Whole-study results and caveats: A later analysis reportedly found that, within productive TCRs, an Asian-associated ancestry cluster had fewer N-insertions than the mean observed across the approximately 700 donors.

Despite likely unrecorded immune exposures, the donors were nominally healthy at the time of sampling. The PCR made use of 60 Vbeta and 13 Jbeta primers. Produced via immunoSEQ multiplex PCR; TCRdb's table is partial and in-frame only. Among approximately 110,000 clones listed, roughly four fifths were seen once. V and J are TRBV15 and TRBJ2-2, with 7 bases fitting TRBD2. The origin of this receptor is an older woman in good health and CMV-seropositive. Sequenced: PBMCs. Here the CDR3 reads CATSRDVNLRTSELNTGELFF. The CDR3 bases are TGTGCCACCAGCAGAGATGTCAACCTTAGAACTAGCGAACTTAACACCGGGGAGCTGTTTTTT. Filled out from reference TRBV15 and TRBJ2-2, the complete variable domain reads DAMVIQNPRYQVTQFGKPVTLSCSQTLNHNVMYWYQQKSSQAPKLLFHYYDKDFNNEADTPDNFQSRRPNTSFCFLDIRSPGLGDTAMYLCATSRDVNLRTSELNTGELFFGEGSRLTVL.